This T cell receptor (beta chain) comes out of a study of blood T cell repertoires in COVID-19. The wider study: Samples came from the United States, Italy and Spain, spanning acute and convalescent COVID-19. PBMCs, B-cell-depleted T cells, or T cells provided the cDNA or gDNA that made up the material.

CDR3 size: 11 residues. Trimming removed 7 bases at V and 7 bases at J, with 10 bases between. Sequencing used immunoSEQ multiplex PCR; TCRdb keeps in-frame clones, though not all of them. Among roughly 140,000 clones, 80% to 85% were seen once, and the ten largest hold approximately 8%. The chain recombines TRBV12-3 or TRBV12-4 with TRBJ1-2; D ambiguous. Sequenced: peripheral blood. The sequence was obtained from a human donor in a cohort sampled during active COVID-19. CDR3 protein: CASTSGAGYTF. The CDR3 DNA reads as TGTGCCAGCACATCCGGAGCTGGCTACACCTTC.